One TCR beta chain is described in this entry. Its binding antigen is unknown. Base qualities were left out, and no much larger clone turns up one base away. The library was produced with PCR. TCRdb lists the instrument as Illumina HiSeq 2500. TCR libraries were prepared with molecular barcoding, using unique molecular identifiers to normalize TCRbeta repertoire quantification. The raw public reads went through TCRdb reprocessing: fastp at Q25, MiXCR clone calling, in-frame beta chains kept. One record per CDR3 amino acid sequence lists the most common genes and DNA. The sample table lists around 400,000 distinct CDR3 sequences, roughly 20% of them with a count of one. The top ten hold approximately 3.9% of the sample. This entry is derived from a study of T-cell reconstitution after alpha-beta-depleted transplantation in children (TCRdb year 2016). About the full investigation: Using TCR repertoire profiling, the study followed T-cell immune reconstitution in a quantitative way in children after TCRalphabeta/CD19-depleted allogeneic hematopoietic cell transplantation.

The germline V gene (reference sequence) supplies CDR1 SEHNR and CDR2 FQNEAQ. V loses 1 base, J loses 7 bases, and the germline ends lie 11 bases apart. From the cysteine up to the phenylalanine, the CDR3 has a length of 14 residues. Kept here is only the CDR3 DNA, which spans 42 bases and is read in frame from base 1. The V gene is TRBV7-9 and the J gene is TRBJ2-1, with TRBD1 tentatively as D gene (6 bases match). The TCR was taken from a human donor who donated a stem cell graft to a child with acute myeloid leukemia. The source material was PBMCs from the stem cell graft donor, sampled from the stem cell graft. At the DNA level, the sequence is TGTGCCAGCAGCTTAGGACAGGCCGGAAATGAGCAGTTCTTC. This codes for CASSLGQAGNEQFF.